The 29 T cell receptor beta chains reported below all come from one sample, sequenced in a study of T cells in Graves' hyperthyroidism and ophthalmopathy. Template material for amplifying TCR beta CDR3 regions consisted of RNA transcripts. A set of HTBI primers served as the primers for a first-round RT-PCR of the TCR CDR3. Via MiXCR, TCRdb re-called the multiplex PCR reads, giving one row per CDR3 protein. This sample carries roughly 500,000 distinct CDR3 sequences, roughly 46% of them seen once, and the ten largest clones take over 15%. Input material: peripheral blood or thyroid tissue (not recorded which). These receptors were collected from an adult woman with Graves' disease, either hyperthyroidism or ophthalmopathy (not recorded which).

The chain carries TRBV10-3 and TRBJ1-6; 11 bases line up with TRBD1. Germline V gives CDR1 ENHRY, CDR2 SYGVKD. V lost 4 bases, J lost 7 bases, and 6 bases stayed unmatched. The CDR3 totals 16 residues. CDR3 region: CAISADRGLSNSPLHF. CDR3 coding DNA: TGTGCCATCAGTGCGGACAGGGGGCTATCCAATTCACCCCTCCACTTT.

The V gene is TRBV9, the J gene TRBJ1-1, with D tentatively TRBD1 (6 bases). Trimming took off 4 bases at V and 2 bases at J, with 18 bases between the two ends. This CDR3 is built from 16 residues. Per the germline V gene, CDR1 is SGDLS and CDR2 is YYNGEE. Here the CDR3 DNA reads TGTGCCAGCAGCTCCCAGGGGACCCCTGGAAACACTGAAGCTTTCTTT. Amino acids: CASSSQGTPGNTEAFF. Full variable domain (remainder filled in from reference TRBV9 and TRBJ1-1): DSGVTQTPKHLITATGQRVTLRCSPRSGDLSVYWYQQSLDQGLQFLIQYYNGEERAKGNILERFSAQQFPDLHSELNLSSLELGDSALYFCASSSQGTPGNTEAFFGQGTRLTVV.

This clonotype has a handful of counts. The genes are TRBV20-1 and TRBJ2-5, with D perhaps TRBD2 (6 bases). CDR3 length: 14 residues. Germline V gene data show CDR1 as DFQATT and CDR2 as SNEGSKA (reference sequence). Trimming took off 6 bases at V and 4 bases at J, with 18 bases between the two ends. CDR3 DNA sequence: TGCAGTGCCACCCTCGGGAGAGGGGCAGAGACCCAGTACTTC. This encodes CSATLGRGAETQYF.

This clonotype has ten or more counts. The CDR3 region has the DNA TGCGCCAGCAGCCCTTGGAGGGCCAATTTCGGGGAGCTGTTTTTT. Its protein is CASSPWRANFGELFF. The chain joins TRBV5-1 to TRBJ2-2; a weak D match, TRBD2 (6 bases). The germline V gene has CDR1 SGHRS and CDR2 YFSETQ. Trimming removed 4 bases at V and 7 bases at J, with 17 bases between. The CDR3 has 15 amino acids.

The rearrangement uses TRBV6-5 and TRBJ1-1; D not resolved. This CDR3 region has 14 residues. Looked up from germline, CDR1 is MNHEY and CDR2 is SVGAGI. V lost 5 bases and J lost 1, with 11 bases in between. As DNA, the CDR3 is TGTGCCAGCAGTGTAACGGACGGGAACACTGAAGCTTTCTTT. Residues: CASSVTDGNTEAFF.

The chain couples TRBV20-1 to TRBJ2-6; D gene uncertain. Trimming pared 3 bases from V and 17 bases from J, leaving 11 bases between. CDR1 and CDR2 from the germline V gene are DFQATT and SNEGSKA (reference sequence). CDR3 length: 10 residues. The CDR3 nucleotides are TGCAGTGCTAGTGACCGCGTGTTGACTTTC. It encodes CSASDRVLTF.

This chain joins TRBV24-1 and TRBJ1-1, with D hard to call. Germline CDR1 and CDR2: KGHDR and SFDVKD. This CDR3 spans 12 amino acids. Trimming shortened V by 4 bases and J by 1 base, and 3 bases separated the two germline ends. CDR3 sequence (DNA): TGTGCCACCAGTGAGAGGAACACTGAAGCTTTCTTT. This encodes CATSERNTEAFF.

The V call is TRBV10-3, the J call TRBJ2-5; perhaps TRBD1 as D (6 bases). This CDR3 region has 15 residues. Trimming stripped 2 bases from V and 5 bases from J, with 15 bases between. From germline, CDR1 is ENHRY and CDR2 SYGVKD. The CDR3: CAISELLQGRETQYF. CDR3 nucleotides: TGTGCCATCAGTGAGCTCCTCCAGGGGCGGGAGACCCAGTACTTC.

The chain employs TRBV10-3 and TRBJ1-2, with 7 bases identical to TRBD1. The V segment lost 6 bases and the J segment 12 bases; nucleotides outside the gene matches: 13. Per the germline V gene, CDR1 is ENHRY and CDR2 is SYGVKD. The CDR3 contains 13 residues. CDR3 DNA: TGTGCCATCAGACCGACAGGGTTTGCTGGAAACACCTTC. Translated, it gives CAIRPTGFAGNTF.

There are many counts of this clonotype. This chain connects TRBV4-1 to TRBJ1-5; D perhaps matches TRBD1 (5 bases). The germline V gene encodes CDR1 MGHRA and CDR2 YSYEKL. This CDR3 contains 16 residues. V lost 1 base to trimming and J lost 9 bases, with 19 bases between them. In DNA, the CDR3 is TGCGCCAGCAGCCAAGTTGCCCAGGGTATTCGTACGCCCCAGCATTTT. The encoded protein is CASSQVAQGIRTPQHF.

CDR3 sequence: CATSQKRQGLNQPQHF. As DNA, the CDR3 is TGTGCCACCAGCCAAAAGAGACAGGGGCTCAATCAGCCCCAGCATTTT. V is TRBV15 and J is TRBJ1-5; TRBD1 matches 8 bases. The CDR3 contains 16 residues. V lost 5 bases, J lost 3 bases, and 9 bases stayed unmatched. Germline assignment: CDR1 LNHNV and CDR2 YYDKDF (reference sequence).

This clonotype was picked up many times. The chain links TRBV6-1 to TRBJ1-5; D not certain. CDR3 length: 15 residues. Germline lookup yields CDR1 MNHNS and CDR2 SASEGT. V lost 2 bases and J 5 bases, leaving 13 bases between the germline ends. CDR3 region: CASSEWNGSDQPQHF. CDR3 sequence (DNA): TGTGCCAGCAGTGAATGGAACGGGTCGGATCAGCCCCAGCATTTT.

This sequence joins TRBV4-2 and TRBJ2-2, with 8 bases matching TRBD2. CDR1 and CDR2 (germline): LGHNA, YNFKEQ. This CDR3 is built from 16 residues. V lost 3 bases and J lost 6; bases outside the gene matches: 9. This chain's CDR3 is CASSHRGGAGAGELFF. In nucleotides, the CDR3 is TGTGCCAGCAGCCATCGGGGGGGAGCTGGGGCCGGGGAGCTGTTTTTT.

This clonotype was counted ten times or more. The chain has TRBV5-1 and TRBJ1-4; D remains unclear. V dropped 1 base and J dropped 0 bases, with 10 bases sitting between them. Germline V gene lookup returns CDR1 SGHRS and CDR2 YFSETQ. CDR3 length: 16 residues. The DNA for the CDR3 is TGCGCCAGCAGCTTGACTAAATGGGCAACTAATGAAAAACTGTTTTTT. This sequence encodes CASSLTKWATNEKLFF.

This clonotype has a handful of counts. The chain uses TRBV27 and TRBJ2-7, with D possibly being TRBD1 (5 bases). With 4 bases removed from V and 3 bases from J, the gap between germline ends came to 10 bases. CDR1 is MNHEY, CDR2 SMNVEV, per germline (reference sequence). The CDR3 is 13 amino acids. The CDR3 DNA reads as TGTGCCAGCAGTTCAGCCAGGGTCTACGAGCAGTACTTC. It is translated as CASSSARVYEQYF.

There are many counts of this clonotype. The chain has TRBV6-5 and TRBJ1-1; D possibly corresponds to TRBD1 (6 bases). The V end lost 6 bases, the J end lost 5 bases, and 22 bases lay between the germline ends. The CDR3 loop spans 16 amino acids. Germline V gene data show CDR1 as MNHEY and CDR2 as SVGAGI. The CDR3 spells CASRPKGLGGLTEAFF. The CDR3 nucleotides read TGTGCCAGCAGACCAAAGGGTCTTGGGGGCCTTACTGAAGCTTTCTTT.

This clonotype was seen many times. For the CDR3, the DNA is TGTGCCAGCAGTGTCGGGCAGGGACTACGGACTGACTACGAGCAGTACTTC. Protein product: CASSVGQGLRTDYEQYF. This chain connects TRBV2 to TRBJ2-7; 7 bases align to TRBD2. With V trimmed by 4 bases and J by 3 bases, 15 bases remained unmatched. Looked up from germline, CDR1 is SNHLY and CDR2 is FYNNEI. CDR3 length: 17 residues.

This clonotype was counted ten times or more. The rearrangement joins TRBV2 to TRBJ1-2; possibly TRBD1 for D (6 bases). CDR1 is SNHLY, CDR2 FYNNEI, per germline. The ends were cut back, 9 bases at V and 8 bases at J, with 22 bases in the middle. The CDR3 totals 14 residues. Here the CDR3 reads CARGGGLRTGGYTF. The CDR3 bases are TGTGCCAGGGGCGGGGGCCTCCGGACCGGCGGCTACACCTTC.

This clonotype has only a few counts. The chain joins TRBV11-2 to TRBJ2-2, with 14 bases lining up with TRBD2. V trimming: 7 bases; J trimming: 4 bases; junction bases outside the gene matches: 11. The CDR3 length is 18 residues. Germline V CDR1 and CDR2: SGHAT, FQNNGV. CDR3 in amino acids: CASTRPGLAGETTGELFF. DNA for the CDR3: TGTGCCAGCACAAGACCGGGACTAGCGGGAGAAACCACCGGGGAGCTGTTTTTT.

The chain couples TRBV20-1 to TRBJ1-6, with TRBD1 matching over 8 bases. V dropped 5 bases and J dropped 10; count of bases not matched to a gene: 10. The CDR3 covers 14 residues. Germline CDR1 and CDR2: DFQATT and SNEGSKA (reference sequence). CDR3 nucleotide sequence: TGCAGTGCTGGGCCACAGGGGGAGCACTCACCCCTCCACTTT. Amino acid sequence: CSAGPQGEHSPLHF.

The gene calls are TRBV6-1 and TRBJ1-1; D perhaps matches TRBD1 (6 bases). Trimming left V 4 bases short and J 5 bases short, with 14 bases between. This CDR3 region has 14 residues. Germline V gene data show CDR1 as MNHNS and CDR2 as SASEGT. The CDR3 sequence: CASSGYGGRTEAFF. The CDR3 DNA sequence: TGTGCCAGCAGTGGTTACGGGGGGCGGACTGAAGCTTTCTTT.

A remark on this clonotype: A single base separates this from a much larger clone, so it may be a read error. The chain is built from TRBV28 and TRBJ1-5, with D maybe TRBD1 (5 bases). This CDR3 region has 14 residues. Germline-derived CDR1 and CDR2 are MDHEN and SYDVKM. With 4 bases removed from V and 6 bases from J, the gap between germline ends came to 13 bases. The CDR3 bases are TGTGCCAGCAGTTCAGGGACGACGATTCAGCCCCAGCATTTT. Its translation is CASSSGTTIQPQHF.

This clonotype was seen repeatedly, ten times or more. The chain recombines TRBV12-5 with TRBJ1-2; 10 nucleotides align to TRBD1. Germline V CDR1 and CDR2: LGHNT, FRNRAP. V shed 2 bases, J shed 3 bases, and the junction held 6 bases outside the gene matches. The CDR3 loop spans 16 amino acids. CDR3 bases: TGTGCTAGTGGTTTGTCCCTGGACAGGGGGGACTATGGCTACACCTTC. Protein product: CASGLSLDRGDYGYTF.

The CDR3 DNA is TGTGCCATCAGTGACGGCAGGGGAGGCCTTAGTAATCAGCCCCAGCATTTT. Translated: CAISDGRGGLSNQPQHF. V is TRBV10-3 and J is TRBJ1-5, with D tentatively TRBD1 (6 bases). Trimming took off 3 bases at V and 4 bases at J, with 19 bases between the two ends. The CDR3 totals 17 residues. Germline CDR1 reads ENHRY; CDR2 reads SYGVKD.

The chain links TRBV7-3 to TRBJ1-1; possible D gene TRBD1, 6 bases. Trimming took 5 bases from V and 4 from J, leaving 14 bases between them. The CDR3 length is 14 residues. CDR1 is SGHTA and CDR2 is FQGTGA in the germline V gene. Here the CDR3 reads CASSPEGGSTEAFF. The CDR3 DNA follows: TGTGCCAGCAGCCCCGAGGGGGGGAGCACTGAAGCTTTCTTT.

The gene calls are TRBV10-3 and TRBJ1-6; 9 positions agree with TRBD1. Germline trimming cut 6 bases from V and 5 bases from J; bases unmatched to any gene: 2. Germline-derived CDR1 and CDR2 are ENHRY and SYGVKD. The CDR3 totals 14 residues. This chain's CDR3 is CAIRGDRDNSPLHF. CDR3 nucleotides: TGTGCCATCAGGGGGGACAGGGATAATTCACCCCTCCACTTT.

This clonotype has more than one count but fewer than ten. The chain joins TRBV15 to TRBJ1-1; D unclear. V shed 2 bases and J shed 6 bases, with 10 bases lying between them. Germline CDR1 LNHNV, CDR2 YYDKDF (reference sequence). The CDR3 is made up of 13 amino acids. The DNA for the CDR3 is TGTGCCACCAGCAGACTACTCGGGGCTGAAGCTTTCTTT. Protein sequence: CATSRLLGAEAFF.

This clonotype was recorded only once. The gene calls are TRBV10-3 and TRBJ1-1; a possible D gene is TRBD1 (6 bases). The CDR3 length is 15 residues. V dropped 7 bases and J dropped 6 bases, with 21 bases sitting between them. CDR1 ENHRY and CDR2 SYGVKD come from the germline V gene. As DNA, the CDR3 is TGTGCCATCAACGCCATCCCGGGGGCTGACGCTGAAGCTTTCTTT. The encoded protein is CAINAIPGADAEAFF.

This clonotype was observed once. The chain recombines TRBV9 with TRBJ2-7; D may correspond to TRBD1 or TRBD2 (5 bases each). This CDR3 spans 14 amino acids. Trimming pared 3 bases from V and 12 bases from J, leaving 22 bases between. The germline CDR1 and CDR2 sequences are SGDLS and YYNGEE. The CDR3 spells CASSGSREGDGRYF. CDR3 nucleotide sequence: TGTGCCAGCAGCGGATCCCGGGAAGGGGACGGGCGGTACTTC.